The sequence of this T cell receptor (beta chain) was determined in a study of CD8 T cells in ankylosing spondylitis. This clonotype has only a few counts. The antigen is undetermined. It was by quantitative 5'-RACE with molecular barcodes that TCR beta libraries were made. From the 5' RACE reads, TCRdb called clonotypes with MiXCR, one entry per CDR3 protein. This sample has about 800,000 distinct CDR3 sequences, with 12% found just once. Regarding the study as a whole: Past research had described some motif variants in reactive arthritis synovial fluid and blood. Disease-linked clones displayed a CD8+ phenotype and appeared relatively rarely in peripheral blood. There was reportedly significant enrichment of clones that were disease-linked in matched ankylosing spondylitis synovial fluid. Ankylosing spondylitis blood appeared to be characterized by a TCR beta motif of roughly eight highly homologous variants.

The CDR3 consists of 12 residues. The V end lost 2 bases, the J end lost 12 bases, and 14 bases lay between the germline ends. Germline V CDR1 and CDR2: DFQATT, SNEGSKA (reference sequence). Sequencing was performed on blood, either unsorted or a sorted T cell fraction (not recorded which). The chain has TRBV20-1 and TRBJ2-1; no clear D. This TCR was sampled from a male donor with ankylosing spondylitis. The CDR3, as DNA: TGCAGTGCTAGAACCCCCGGCCTCACGCAGTTCTTC. Protein: CSARTPGLTQFF.